The entry below gives a single T cell receptor (beta chain) sequence along with its context. The data were obtained in a study of T-cell memory formation after mild COVID-19. This CDR3 spans 16 amino acids. Between the trimmed V and J ends, which lost 0 bases and 2 bases, there was a span of 10 bases. The germline V gene encodes CDR1 LGHNA and CDR2 YSLEER. 5'RACE, which relied on constant-segment primers, yielded TCR alpha and TCR beta cDNA libraries carrying sample barcodes and UMIs. TCRdb recomputed calls from the 5' RACE reads with MiXCR, one row per CDR3 protein. The repertoire has about 560,000 distinct CDR3 sequences, 17% of them found once; the top ten carry roughly 7.8%.

This chain uses TRBV4-3 with TRBJ2-2; the D is unclear. The clonotype comes from an adult woman who had mild COVID-19 (a few samples of this study predate the infection). Cell type and time point are not known. Sequenced input: PBMCs or a T cell subset sorted from them (not recorded which). Here the CDR3 reads CASSQDLWGNTGELFF. The CDR3, as DNA: TGCGCCAGCAGCCAAGATCTATGGGGTAACACCGGGGAGCTGTTTTTT.